These 14 T cell receptor beta chains were all obtained from the same sample, sequenced in a study of memory B cells and T cells in multiple sclerosis. Separate sequencing covered autoproliferating (CFSE-dim) and non-proliferating (CFSE-high) T cells from stimulus-free culture. 5x10^7 CFSE-labeled PBMCs were cultured six to seven days unstimulated, then replicate wells were pooled. For these receptors, no antigen is known. Data came from immunoSEQ multiplex PCR; TCRdb stores just in-frame clones and leaves some out. The sample holds over 35,000 clones, over 70% seen once. Input material: PBMCs from blood kept in culture. The receptor source for this set is a human donor with multiple sclerosis.

The chain uses TRBV27 and TRBJ2-7; the D gene could be TRBD1 or TRBD2 (5 bases each). The V gene's germline CDR1 is MNHEY and CDR2 SMNVEV (reference sequence). The CDR3 is made up of 14 amino acids. Trimming removed 4 bases from V and 3 bases from J, with 13 bases in between. CDR3: CASSSAGTGYEQYF. CDR3 nucleotides: TGTGCCAGCAGTTCCGCCGGGACGGGCTACGAGCAGTACTTC.

The V and J genes are TRBV7-8 and TRBJ2-3; D is undetermined. The CDR3 is 13 amino acids. Germline V CDR1 and CDR2: SGHVS, FQNEAQ. V was pared by 3 bases and J by 0 bases, with 4 bases between. CDR3 sequence: CASSLGSTDTQYF. For the CDR3, the DNA is TGTGCCAGCAGCTTGGGGAGCACAGATACGCAGTATTTT.

V is TRBV2 and J is TRBJ1-5, with 7 bases lining up with TRBD1. With 6 bases clipped from V and 6 bases from J, the junction kept 8 bases outside the gene matches. Germline V gives CDR1 SNHLY, CDR2 FYNNEI. The CDR3 extends over 14 amino acids. CDR3 DNA: TGTGCCAGCAGCTTTACAGGGGAGAGTCAGCCCCAGCATTTT. This encodes CASSFTGESQPQHF.

The chain has TRBV5-1 and TRBJ1-2; 8 nucleotides line up with TRBD1. This CDR3 spans 14 amino acids. Germline lookup yields CDR1 SGHRS and CDR2 YFSETQ. V gave up 1 base and J gave up 4 bases; unmatched junction bases: 3. The CDR3: CASSLQGAGYGYTF. DNA for the CDR3: TGCGCCAGCAGCTTGCAGGGGGCCGGCTATGGCTACACCTTC.

The rearrangement uses TRBV2 and TRBJ2-1; the D is unclear. The CDR3 length is 13 residues. Germline V lookup: CDR1 SNHLY, CDR2 FYNNEI. The ends were cut back, 3 bases at V and 10 bases at J, with 13 bases in the middle. The CDR3, as DNA: TGTGCCAGCAGTGACAGGTCCGTCGAGGAGCAGTTCTTC. Protein product: CASSDRSVEEQFF.

The V call is TRBV4-3, the J call TRBJ2-2; D not certain. V was pared by 0 bases and J by 4 bases, with 9 bases between. Germline V gene lookup returns CDR1 LGHNA and CDR2 YSLEER. The CDR3 sequence is 15 residues long. The CDR3 spells CASSQDMISTGELFF. The DNA of the CDR3 is TGCGCCAGCAGCCAAGATATGATAAGCACCGGGGAGCTGTTTTTT.

This chain connects TRBV7-2 to TRBJ1-5; perhaps TRBD1 as D (6 bases). CDR3 length equals 14 residues. Germline V lookup: CDR1 SGHTA, CDR2 FQGNSA. V was shortened by 6 bases and J by 4 bases, with 13 bases between the two germline ends. The CDR3 DNA follows: TGTGCCAGCAGTCACCTTACAGGGAATCAGCCCCAGCATTTT. Amino acid sequence: CASSHLTGNQPQHF.

The CDR3 sequence: CAISEGQRLEQYF. Written as DNA, the CDR3 is TGTGCCATCAGTGAAGGACAACGACTCGAGCAGTACTTC. The chain is built from TRBV10-3 and TRBJ2-7; a weak D match, TRBD1 (5 bases). The CDR3 is 13 amino acids. The ends were cut back, 3 bases at V and 6 bases at J, with 12 bases in the middle. Germline V lookup: CDR1 ENHRY, CDR2 SYGVKD.

V is TRBV27 and J is TRBJ2-7; D is unresolved. Germline V gene data show CDR1 as MNHEY and CDR2 as SMNVEV (reference sequence). V gave up 5 bases and J gave up 7 bases, with 15 bases separating them. CDR3 length equals 13 residues. CDR3 nucleotides: TGTGCCAGCAGTCCAAGGCTACAAGGGGAGCAGTACTTC. This gives the protein CASSPRLQGEQYF.

The rearrangement links TRBV27 to TRBJ1-2; no clear D gene. Deletions cut 2 bases from V and 8 bases from J, with 12 bases between. CDR1 and CDR2 (germline): MNHEY, SMNVEV (reference sequence). The CDR3 is 13 residues long. The CDR3 DNA is TGTGCCAGCAGTTTAAACATGGACCAAGGCTACACCTTC. Amino acids: CASSLNMDQGYTF.

V and J are TRBV10-3 and TRBJ2-2; D uncertain. Germline values: CDR1 ENHRY, CDR2 SYGVKD. CDR3 length: 14 amino acids. Trimming left V 7 bases short and J 4 bases short, with 13 bases between. Written as DNA, the CDR3 is TGTGCCATCATGACCGGACCCAGCACCGGGGAGCTGTTTTTT. It codes for CAIMTGPSTGELFF.

The gene calls are TRBV30 and TRBJ2-3; TRBD2 matches at 8 bases. Germline V lookup: CDR1 GTSNPN, CDR2 SVGIG (reference sequence). J lost 4 bases, V lost 4 bases, and 7 bases had no gene match. CDR3 length: 14 amino acids. The CDR3 region is CAWKGAGGSDTQYF. The CDR3 DNA sequence: TGTGCCTGGAAAGGGGCGGGGGGCTCAGATACGCAGTATTTT.

This clone was picked up one time. The chain is built from TRBV5-4 and TRBJ1-4; 9 bases line up with TRBD1. This CDR3 has 14 residues. Germline V lookup: CDR1 SGHNT, CDR2 YYREEE (reference sequence). Germline trimming cut 4 bases from V and 6 bases from J; bases unmatched to any gene: 4. CDR3 sequence: CASSRDRAYEKLFF. CDR3 sequence (DNA): TGTGCCAGCAGCCGGGACAGGGCCTATGAAAAACTGTTTTTT.

The chain couples TRBV5-1 to TRBJ2-1; 9 bases map to TRBD2. Germline trimming cut 5 bases from V and 6 bases from J; bases unmatched to any gene: 6. The length of the CDR3 is 14 residues. Germline-derived CDR1 and CDR2 are SGHRS and YFSETQ. CDR3 amino acids: CASSRGLAGNEQFF. The CDR3 region has the DNA TGCGCCAGCAGTCGGGGACTAGCAGGCAATGAGCAGTTCTTC.